One sample yielded the 2 T cell receptor beta chains listed below, sequenced in a study of human CD8 memory T cell subsets. UMI-labeled 5' RACE produced the TCR beta libraries. TCRdb reprocessed the 5' RACE reads, with one entry per CDR3 protein and no DNA. Recorded here are roughly 4,000 distinct CDR3 sequences; the top ten clones represent about 35%. The sequencing sample was made of CD8+ T cells from PBMCs. The source is a human donor in good health.

This chain uses TRBV5-5 with TRBJ2-1; as DNA is missing, the TRBD2 call by TCRdb cannot be tested. The CDR3 totals 17 residues. The V gene's germline CDR1 is SGHKS and CDR2 YYEKEE (reference sequence). CDR3 loop: CASSPLETSGQYNEQFF.

The J gene is TRBJ1-2, the V gene TRBV7-9. Germline V CDR1 and CDR2: SEHNR, FQNEAQ (reference sequence). The CDR3 runs to 12 residues. CDR3 protein: CASSLDYYGYTF. The complete variable domain, with remaining parts taken from reference TRBV7-9 and TRBJ1-2, reads DTGVSQNPRHKITKRGQNVTFRCDPISEHNRLYWYRQTLGQGPEFLTYFQNEAQLEKSRLLSDRFSAERPKGSFSTLEIQRTEQGDSAMYLCASSLDYYGYTFGSGTRLTVV.